The sequence of this TCR beta chain was determined in a study of T cells in Graves' hyperthyroidism and ophthalmopathy. The CDR3 consists of 13 residues. Trimming pared 5 bases from V and 8 bases from J, leaving 15 bases between. The investigators amplified TCR beta CDR3 regions from RNA transcripts. The HTBI primer set drove a first-round RT-PCR of the TCR CDR3. TCRdb re-derived calls from the multiplex PCR reads in MiXCR, one entry per CDR3 protein. Among roughly 510,000 distinct CDR3 sequences, under 25% were seen once, and the ten largest hold more than 20%. Patients were excluded because of uncontrolled infection, other autoimmune disease, pregnancy or lactation. This clonotype was recorded at least ten times.

The TCR originated in a man between 18 and 29 years old with Graves' hyperthyroidism. The chain joins TRBV12-3 or TRBV12-4 to TRBJ1-2; a weak D match, TRBD1 (5 bases). The sequencing sample was made of blood. The CDR3 sequence is CASSINQGTGYTF. CDR3 DNA sequence: TGTGCCAGCAGTATTAACCAGGGCACCGGCTACACCTTC.